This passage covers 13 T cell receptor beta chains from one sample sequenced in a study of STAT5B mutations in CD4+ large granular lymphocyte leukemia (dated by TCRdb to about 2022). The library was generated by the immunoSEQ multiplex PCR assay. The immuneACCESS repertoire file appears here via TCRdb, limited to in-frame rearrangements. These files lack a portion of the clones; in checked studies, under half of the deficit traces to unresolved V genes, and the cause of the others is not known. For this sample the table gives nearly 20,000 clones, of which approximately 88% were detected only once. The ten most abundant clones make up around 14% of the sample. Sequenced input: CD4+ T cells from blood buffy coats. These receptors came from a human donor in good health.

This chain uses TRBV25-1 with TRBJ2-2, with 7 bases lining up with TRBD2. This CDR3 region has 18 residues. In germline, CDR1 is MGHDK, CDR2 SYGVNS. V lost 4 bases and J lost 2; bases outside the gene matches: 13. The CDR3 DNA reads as TGTGCCAGCAGTGCCCCGCCGTTGGGCGGGGGAAACACCGGGGAGCTGTTTTTT. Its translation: CASSAPPLGGGNTGELFF.

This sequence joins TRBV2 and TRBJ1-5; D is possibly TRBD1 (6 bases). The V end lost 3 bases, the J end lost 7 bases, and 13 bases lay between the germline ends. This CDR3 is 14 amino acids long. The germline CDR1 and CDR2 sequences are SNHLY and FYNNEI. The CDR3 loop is CASSDRDNGQPQHF. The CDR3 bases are TGTGCCAGCAGTGATAGGGACAACGGACAGCCCCAGCATTTT.

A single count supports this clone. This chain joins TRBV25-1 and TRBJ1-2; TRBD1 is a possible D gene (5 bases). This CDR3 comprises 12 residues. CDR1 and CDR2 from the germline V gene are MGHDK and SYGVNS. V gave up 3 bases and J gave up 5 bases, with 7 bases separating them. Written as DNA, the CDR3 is TGTGCCAGCAGTGACCCAGGGTATGGCTACACCTTC. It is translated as CASSDPGYGYTF.

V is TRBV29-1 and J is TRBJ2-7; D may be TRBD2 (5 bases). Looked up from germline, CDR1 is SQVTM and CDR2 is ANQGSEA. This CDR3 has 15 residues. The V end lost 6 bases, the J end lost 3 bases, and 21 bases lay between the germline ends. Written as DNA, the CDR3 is TGCAGCGTCACTGGATCGGGCGCCGGGAACTACGAGCAGTACTTC. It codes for CSVTGSGAGNYEQYF.

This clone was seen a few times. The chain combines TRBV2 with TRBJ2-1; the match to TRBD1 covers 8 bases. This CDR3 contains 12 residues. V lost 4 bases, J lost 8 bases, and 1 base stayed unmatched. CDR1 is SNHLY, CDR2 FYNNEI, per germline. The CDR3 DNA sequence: TGTGCCAGCAGTGTGACAGGGGATGAGCAGTTCTTC. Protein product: CASSVTGDEQFF.

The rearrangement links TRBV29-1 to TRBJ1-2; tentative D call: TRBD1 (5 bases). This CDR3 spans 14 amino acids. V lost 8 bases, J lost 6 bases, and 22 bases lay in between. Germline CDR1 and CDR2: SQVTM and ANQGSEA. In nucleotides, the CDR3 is TGCAGCACTACCTATACCCAGCAGGGAGATGGCTACACCTTC. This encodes CSTTYTQQGDGYTF.

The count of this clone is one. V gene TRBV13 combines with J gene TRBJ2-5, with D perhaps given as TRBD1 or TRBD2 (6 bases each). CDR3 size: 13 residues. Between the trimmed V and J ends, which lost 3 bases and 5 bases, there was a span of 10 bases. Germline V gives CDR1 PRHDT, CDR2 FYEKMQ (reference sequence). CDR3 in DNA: TGTGCCAGCAGCTTCGGGGGCCGGGAGACCCAGTACTTC. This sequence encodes CASSFGGRETQYF.

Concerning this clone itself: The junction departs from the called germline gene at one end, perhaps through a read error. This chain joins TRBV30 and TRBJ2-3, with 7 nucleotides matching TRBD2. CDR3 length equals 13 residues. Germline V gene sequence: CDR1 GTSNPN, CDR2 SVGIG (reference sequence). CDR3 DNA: TGTGCCTCGCGGGAGTCTGGCACAGGTACGCAGTATTTT. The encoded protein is CASRESGTGTQYF.

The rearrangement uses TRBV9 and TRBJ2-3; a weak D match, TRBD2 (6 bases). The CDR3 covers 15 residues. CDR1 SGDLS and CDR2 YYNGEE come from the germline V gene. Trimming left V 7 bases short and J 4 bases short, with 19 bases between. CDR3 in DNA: TGTGCCAGCTGCGCGCTTGGGGGGTTAGCAGATACGCAGTATTTT. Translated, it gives CASCALGGLADTQYF. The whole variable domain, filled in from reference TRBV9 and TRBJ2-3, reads DSGVTQTPKHLITATGQRVTLRCSPRSGDLSVYWYQQSLDQGLQFLIQYYNGEERAKGNILERFSAQQFPDLHSELNLSSLELGDSALYFCASCALGGLADTQYFGPGTRLTVL.

CDR3 in amino acids: CASSRFRTDLYEQYF. The CDR3 nucleotides read TGCGCCAGCAGTCGATTCCGGACAGACTTATACGAGCAGTACTTC. The V and J genes are TRBV23-1 and TRBJ2-7; a weak D match, TRBD1 (6 bases). TRBV23-1 is an ORF for which the function is uncertain. The CDR3 has 15 amino acids. Trimming shortened V by 4 bases and J by 4 bases, and 17 bases separated the two germline ends.

CDR3 sequence (DNA): TGTGCCAGCTCCCTAAGGGGGCTAGCGGAGGGCACAGATACGCAGTATTTT. It codes for CASSLRGLAEGTDTQYF. The V and J genes are TRBV11-2 and TRBJ2-3, with D perhaps TRBD1 or TRBD2 (7 bases each). The CDR3 consists of 17 residues. Germline V gene data show CDR1 as SGHAT and CDR2 as FQNNGV. Trimming left V 8 bases short and J 1 base short, with 22 bases between.

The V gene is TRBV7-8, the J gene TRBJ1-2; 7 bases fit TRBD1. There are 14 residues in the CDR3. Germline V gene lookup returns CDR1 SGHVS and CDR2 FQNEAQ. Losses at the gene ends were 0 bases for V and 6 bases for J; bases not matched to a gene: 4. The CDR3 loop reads CASSLAYGQDGYTF. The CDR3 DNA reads TGTGCCAGCAGCTTAGCCTATGGACAGGATGGCTACACCTTC. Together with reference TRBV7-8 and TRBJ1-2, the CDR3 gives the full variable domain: GAGVSQSPRYKVAKRGQDVALRCDPISGHVSLFWYQQALGQGPEFLTYFQNEAQLDKSGLPSDRFFAERPEGSVSTLKIQRTQQEDSAVYLCASSLAYGQDGYTFGSGTRLTVV.

This chain's CDR3 is CASSVTGAGANVLTF. The CDR3 DNA follows: TGTGCCAGCAGCGTAACAGGGGCTGGGGCCAACGTCCTGACTTTC. V is TRBV9 and J is TRBJ2-6; 7 positions match TRBD1. V lost 1 base, J lost 2 bases, and 0 bases stayed unmatched. This CDR3 is built from 15 residues. Germline V gene lookup returns CDR1 SGDLS and CDR2 YYNGEE.